This T cell receptor beta chain originates from a study of post-analysis software for immune sequencing data. Study summary: The study covered relapsing-remitting, secondary progressive and progressive-relapsing courses of multiple sclerosis.

The authors incorporated unique molecular identifiers into the TCR beta cDNA libraries. Yield was roughly 0.5 million cDNA molecules from around 0.96 to 9.9 million T cells. TCRdb called the PCR reads again in MiXCR, with one record for every CDR3 protein. The table shows 750,000 to 900,000 distinct CDR3 sequences, with just over 45% occurring only once. Germline V gene lookup returns CDR1 LNHNV and CDR2 YYDKDF (reference sequence). The CDR3 extends over 15 amino acids. V lost 0 bases and J lost 4, with 9 bases in between. General study points: Controls showed lower frequencies than patients for 4 or 5 TRBV segments, and TRBV5-6, TRBV5-1 and TRBV20-1 were among these. Normalized Chao1 diversity was significantly lower in multiple sclerosis patients than in controls. F measure clustering grouped samples strongly by preparation batch.

This clonotype was counted a few times. Its target is not known. V usage is TRBV15 and J usage is TRBJ1-4; no clear D. The sample taken for sequencing was blood. The clonotype originates from a girl under 18 with multiple sclerosis. The CDR3, as DNA: TGTGCCACCAGCAGAGATGGGAAGATTAATGAAAAACTGTTTTTT. Encoded protein: CATSRDGKINEKLFF.